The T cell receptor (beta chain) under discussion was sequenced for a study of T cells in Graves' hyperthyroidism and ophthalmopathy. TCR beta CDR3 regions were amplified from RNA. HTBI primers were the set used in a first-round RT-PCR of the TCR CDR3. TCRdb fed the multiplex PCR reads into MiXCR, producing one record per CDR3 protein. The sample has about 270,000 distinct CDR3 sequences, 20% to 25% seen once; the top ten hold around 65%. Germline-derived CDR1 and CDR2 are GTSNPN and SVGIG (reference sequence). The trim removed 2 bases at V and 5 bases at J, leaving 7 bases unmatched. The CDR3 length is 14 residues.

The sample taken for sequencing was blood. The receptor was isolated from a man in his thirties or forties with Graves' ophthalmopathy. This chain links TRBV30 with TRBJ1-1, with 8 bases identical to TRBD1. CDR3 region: CAWSRWGQETEAFF. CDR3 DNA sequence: TGTGCCTGGAGTCGCTGGGGACAGGAAACTGAAGCTTTCTTT.